The 30 T cell receptor beta chains presented below share a single source sample, sequenced in a study of blood T cell repertoires in COVID-19. Produced via immunoSEQ multiplex PCR; TCRdb's table is partial and in-frame only. The sample carries fewer than 400,000 clones, about 92% recorded once. The sample comprised PBMCs or T cells enriched from blood (not recorded which). The receptors originated from a woman in her 30s who had recovered from COVID-19.

The chain recombines TRBV6-2 or TRBV6-3 with TRBJ2-1; 16 bases map to TRBD2. V dropped 4 bases and J dropped 10; count of bases not matched to a gene: 10. This CDR3 spans 17 amino acids. The V gene's germline CDR1 is MNHEY and CDR2 SVGEGT. The CDR3 loop is CASSSPSGTSGRVEQFF. For the CDR3, the DNA is TGTGCCAGCAGTTCCCCCTCCGGGACTAGCGGGAGGGTAGAGCAGTTCTTC.

The J gene is TRBJ1-1, the V gene TRBV3-1 (or the pseudogene TRBV3-2), with a weak D call TRBD1 (6 bases). This CDR3 spans 13 amino acids. V gave up 0 bases and J gave up 11 bases, with 13 bases separating them. Per germline, CDR1 LGHDT and CDR2 YNNKEL (reference sequence). The CDR3 region has the DNA TGTGCCAGCAGCCAAGAAGGGGGTAAGGGCGCTTTCTTT. It yields the protein CASSQEGGKGAFF.

The chain combines TRBV29-1 with TRBJ1-5; 12 nucleotides match TRBD1. V was clipped by 4 bases and J by 7 bases; unmatched bases: 8. The CDR3 sequence is 15 residues long. Germline V lookup: CDR1 SQVTM, CDR2 ANQGSEA. The CDR3, as DNA: TGCAGCGTTGCTGCCGGGACAGGGGGCCGGCAGCCCCAGCATTTT. Its translation is CSVAAGTGGRQPQHF.

The genes are TRBV5-1 and TRBJ2-1; 11 bases are shared with TRBD2. V gave up 0 bases and J gave up 8 bases; unmatched junction bases: 10. The CDR3 totals 17 residues. CDR1 SGHRS and CDR2 YFSETQ come from the germline V gene. CDR3 sequence (DNA): TGCGCCAGCAGCTTGGCGGCTAGCGGGAGGTCATTGGATGAGCAGTTCTTC. As protein: CASSLAASGRSLDEQFF.

This clone was counted a single time. The chain has TRBV5-1 and TRBJ2-1; D is perhaps TRBD1 (6 bases). V lost 2 bases, J lost 8 bases, and 8 bases lay in between. The CDR3 is made up of 12 amino acids. In germline, CDR1 is SGHRS, CDR2 YFSETQ. The CDR3 region has the DNA TGCGCCAGCAGCTTAAACAGGGATGAGCAGTTCTTC. This gives the protein CASSLNRDEQFF. The whole variable domain, remainder taken from reference TRBV5-1 and TRBJ2-1, is KAGVTQTPRYLIKTRGQQVTLSCSPISGHRSVSWYQQTPGQGLQFLFEYFSETQRNKGNFPGRFSGRQFSNSRSEMNVSTLELGDSALYLCASSLNRDEQFFGPGTRLTVL.

CDR3 nucleotides: TGTGCCAGCAGCCCTCTAGGGGGTAGCTCCTACGAGCAGTACTTC. Translation: CASSPLGGSSYEQYF. The chain couples TRBV7-8 to TRBJ2-7, with TRBD1 as a possible D gene (6 bases). The CDR3 extends over 15 amino acids. With 5 bases removed from V and 0 bases from J, the gap between germline ends came to 14 bases. Germline lookup yields CDR1 SGHVS and CDR2 FQNEAQ.

The chain combines TRBV19 with TRBJ1-2, with a weak D call TRBD1 (6 bases). V was cut by 4 bases and J by 4 bases, with 10 bases left in between. The CDR3 contains 13 residues. CDR1 LNHDA and CDR2 SQIVND come from the germline V gene (reference sequence). The DNA of the CDR3 is TGTGCCAGTAGTAGGGGGCCGGGCTATGGCTACACCTTC. Amino acids: CASSRGPGYGYTF.

The chain uses TRBV15 and TRBJ1-2; TRBD1 matches 7 bases. This CDR3 contains 13 residues. V trimming: 3 bases; J trimming: 8 bases; junction bases outside the gene matches: 6. Germline V gene lookup returns CDR1 LNHNV and CDR2 YYDKDF (reference sequence). Here the CDR3 reads CATSSRTGGGYTF. The CDR3 DNA follows: TGTGCCACCAGCAGCAGGACAGGAGGAGGCTACACCTTC.

Comments on this clone: Sequence at one end of the junction differs from germline and may be a read error. The genes are TRBV3-1 (or the pseudogene TRBV3-2) and TRBJ2-1; possible D gene TRBD2, 6 bases. Germline-derived CDR1 and CDR2 are LGHDT and YNNKEL (reference sequence). This CDR3 is 16 amino acids long. In DNA form, the CDR3 reads TGTGCCAGCAGCCAAGGAGGCGGGACCTTTGGGGTTGAGAAGTTCTTC. Encoded protein: CASSQGGGTFGVEKFF.

V gene TRBV12-3 or TRBV12-4 combines with J gene TRBJ1-2; the match to TRBD1 covers 9 bases. Germline trimming cut 3 bases from V and 13 bases from J; bases unmatched to any gene: 6. CDR3 length: 12 amino acids. The CDR3 coding sequence is TGTGCCAGCAGTTTGACAGGGGGGTATGGCACCTTC. Protein sequence: CASSLTGGYGTF.

The chain carries TRBV6-2 or TRBV6-3 and TRBJ1-1, with D possibly TRBD1 on 6 matching bases. V was trimmed by 6 bases and J by 0 bases, leaving 14 bases between them. CDR3 length: 15 amino acids. Germline CDR1 reads MNHEY; CDR2 reads SVGEGT. CDR3 bases: TGTGCCAGCAGCGCAGGGGATCTTCTGAACACTGAAGCTTTCTTT. This gives the protein CASSAGDLLNTEAFF.

CDR3 sequence reads: CSASHPQGVKEQYF. CDR3 DNA sequence: TGCAGTGCTAGTCACCCACAGGGGGTGAAAGAGCAGTACTTC. V usage is TRBV20-1 and J usage is TRBJ2-7; 8 nucleotides align to TRBD1. This CDR3 region has 14 residues. Germline CDR1 DFQATT, CDR2 SNEGSKA (reference sequence). Germline trimming cut 3 bases from V and 7 bases from J; bases unmatched to any gene: 11.

The chain recombines TRBV7-2 with TRBJ1-5; D gene ambiguous. The CDR3 covers 13 residues. The V end lost 5 bases, the J end lost 6 bases, and 11 bases lay between the germline ends. Germline V lookup: CDR1 SGHTA, CDR2 FQGNSA. CDR3 region: CASSVSSAQPQHF. CDR3 sequence (DNA): TGTGCCAGCAGCGTCAGTTCCGCTCAGCCCCAGCATTTT.

The CDR3 loop is CATRGANVLTF. DNA of the CDR3: TGTGCAACCCGGGGGGCCAACGTCCTGACTTTC. J is TRBJ2-6 and V is TRBV6-5; no definite D call. The CDR3 length is 11 residues. The germline V gene has CDR1 MNHEY and CDR2 SVGAGI.

This chain links TRBV27 with TRBJ2-7; a weak D match, TRBD1 (6 bases). V gave up 7 bases and J gave up 2 bases, with 18 bases separating them. CDR1 is MNHEY and CDR2 is SMNVEV in the germline V gene (reference sequence). This CDR3 is built from 15 residues. The CDR3: CASMPLGDITYEQYF. CDR3 DNA: TGTGCCAGCATGCCCCTGGGGGACATTACCTACGAGCAGTACTTC.

The chain uses TRBV12-3 or TRBV12-4 and TRBJ2-5, with 8 bases fitting TRBD1. After removal of 6 bases from V and 5 bases from J, the junction contained 5 bases not matched to a gene. This CDR3 region has 13 residues. This CDR3 reads CASRQGARETQYF. DNA of the CDR3: TGTGCCAGCAGGCAGGGGGCGCGGGAGACCCAGTACTTC.

This clone has only one observation. This chain links TRBV27 with TRBJ1-1; tentatively, D is TRBD1 (5 bases). The germline V and J ends were trimmed by 2 bases and 8 bases, with 18 bases remaining between them. The V gene's germline CDR1 is MNHEY and CDR2 SMNVEV (reference sequence). The CDR3 runs 15 residues. The CDR3, as DNA: TGTGCCAGCAGTTTAGGAAGCGGGGGAGGGATAGAAGCTTTCTTT. This gives the protein CASSLGSGGGIEAFF.

This clone has only a few counts. This chain uses TRBV5-1 with TRBJ2-7; 8 bases line up with TRBD1. Germline CDR1 SGHRS, CDR2 YFSETQ. V lost 3 bases and J lost 4; bases outside the gene matches: 9. The CDR3 contains 15 residues. The CDR3 sequence: CASSYSGTGQYEQYF. The CDR3 region has the DNA TGCGCCAGCAGCTATTCCGGGACAGGACAATACGAGCAGTACTTC.

V and J are TRBV6-2 or TRBV6-3 and TRBJ1-2; 9 bases map to TRBD1. This CDR3 is 14 amino acids long. Trimming removed 5 bases from V and 4 bases from J; junction bases left unmatched: 5. The germline gives CDR1 MNHEY, CDR2 SVGEGT. CDR3 in DNA: TGTGCCAGCAGTCCCGGGGACAGGGCCTATGGCTACACCTTC. It encodes CASSPGDRAYGYTF.

The CDR3 DNA reads TGTGCCAGCAGCCAAGGAGGCTCTGAGATTTATGGCTACACCTTC. It translates to CASSQGGSEIYGYTF. This sequence joins TRBV7-2 and TRBJ1-2; D ambiguous. V shed 5 bases and J shed 5 bases, with 18 bases lying between them. This CDR3 region has 15 residues. Germline loops: CDR1 SGHTA, CDR2 FQGNSA.

This rearrangement joins TRBV2 to TRBJ1-5; 7 nucleotides match TRBD1. The CDR3 loop spans 13 amino acids. The germline V gene has CDR1 SNHLY and CDR2 FYNNEI. Unmatched junction bases numbered 2, after V lost 2 bases and J lost 7 bases. CDR3 region: CASSERGLQPQHF. In nucleotides, the CDR3 is TGTGCCAGCAGTGAAAGGGGGCTCCAGCCCCAGCATTTT.

The chain joins TRBV19 to TRBJ2-3, with 7 bases aligning to TRBD2. The junction had 7 bases not matched to a gene; V was cut back by 3 bases and J by 4 bases. The CDR3 loop spans 15 amino acids. CDR1 is LNHDA and CDR2 is SQIVND in the germline V gene (reference sequence). The CDR3 protein is CASSISSGVADTQYF. As DNA, the CDR3 is TGTGCCAGTAGTATTTCCAGCGGGGTGGCAGATACGCAGTATTTT.

The chain couples TRBV6-5 to TRBJ1-1; 10 bases are shared with TRBD1. The CDR3 covers 16 residues. Per the germline V gene, CDR1 is MNHEY and CDR2 is SVGAGI. Trimming took 8 bases from V and 5 from J; bases not matched to a gene: 14. In nucleotides, the CDR3 is TGTGCCAGCGGTTTGGGGACAGGGGAGTTCGGGACTGAAGCTTTCTTT. Protein: CASGLGTGEFGTEAFF.

V gene TRBV19 combines with J gene TRBJ2-1; tentative D call: TRBD1 (5 bases). The CDR3 spans 16 residues. Trimming pared 3 bases from V and 0 bases from J, leaving 12 bases between. CDR1 and CDR2 from the germline V gene are LNHDA and SQIVND (reference sequence). CDR3 DNA sequence: TGTGCCAGTAGTATGGTCCAGACAGCCTCCTACAATGAGCAGTTCTTC. It specifies CASSMVQTASYNEQFF.

The CDR3 nucleotides read TGTGCCATCAGTGAGCGAGGACAAACGAACACTGAAGCTTTCTTT. It yields the protein CAISERGQTNTEAFF. V and J are TRBV10-3 and TRBJ1-1; a weak D match, TRBD1 (5 bases). Trimming pared 2 bases from V and 1 base from J, leaving 11 bases between. This CDR3 region has 15 residues. The germline V gene encodes CDR1 ENHRY and CDR2 SYGVKD.

The rearrangement links TRBV2 to TRBJ1-5; 8 bases agree with TRBD1. The CDR3 is made up of 13 amino acids. CDR1 SNHLY and CDR2 FYNNEI come from the germline V gene. J was trimmed by 3 bases and V by 8 bases; bases with no gene match: 3. The CDR3 region is CASRQGNNQPQHF. The CDR3 DNA reads TGTGCCAGCCGACAGGGGAACAATCAGCCCCAGCATTTT.

The chain joins TRBV13 to TRBJ2-2, with 7 bases that match TRBD1. Germline lookup yields CDR1 PRHDT and CDR2 FYEKMQ (reference sequence). The ends lost 1 base at V and 2 bases at J; junction bases unmatched: 22. CDR3 length equals 22 residues. In nucleotides, the CDR3 is TGTGCCAGCAGCTTAGAGTCACTCGGACCTCGACGACAGGGAGCAAACACCGGGGAGCTGTTTTTT. Its protein is CASSLESLGPRRQGANTGELFF.

V and J are TRBV7-2 and TRBJ2-5; tentatively, D is TRBD2 (6 bases). CDR3 size: 12 residues. V lost 5 bases and J 5 bases, leaving 9 bases between the germline ends. In germline, CDR1 is SGHTA, CDR2 FQGNSA. CDR3: CASSLRGETQYF. The CDR3 region has the DNA TGTGCCAGCAGCCTTCGGGGGGAGACCCAGTACTTC.

The chain is built from TRBV2 and TRBJ2-2, with D unresolved. Deletions cut 7 bases from V and 0 bases from J, with 9 bases between. Germline V CDR1 and CDR2: SNHLY, FYNNEI. The CDR3 consists of 14 residues. The CDR3 reads CASKPTTNTGELFF. DNA for the CDR3: TGTGCCAGCAAACCCACTACGAACACCGGGGAGCTGTTTTTT.

The chain couples TRBV4-2 to TRBJ1-6; 11 nucleotides match TRBD1. This CDR3 region has 23 residues. Germline CDR1 and CDR2: LGHNA and YNFKEQ. Losses at the gene ends were 1 base for V and 7 bases for J; bases not matched to a gene: 24. CDR3 DNA sequence: TGTGCCAGCAGCCAAGTGCTTGGACAGGGGGCGTTAGACGGTTTTGGAACAAATTCACCCCTCCACTTT. Residues: CASSQVLGQGALDGFGTNSPLHF.